A single sample gave rise to the 9 T cell receptor beta chains below, sequenced in a study of pediatric ulcerative colitis. Clones were sequenced by immunoSEQ multiplex PCR, and TCRdb holds only the in-frame ones, with some missing. The table lists 57,000 or so clones, around 86% of them singletons. Sequencing used blood. All receptors come from a boy aged 10-17 years who was a control in a study of pediatric ulcerative colitis.

The chain employs TRBV19 and TRBJ2-5, with TRBD1 matching 7 bases. CDR1 is LNHDA, CDR2 SQIVND, per germline (reference sequence). CDR3 length: 13 amino acids. V dropped 5 bases and J dropped 5; count of bases not matched to a gene: 5. This CDR3 reads CASSLGQRETQYF. DNA for the CDR3: TGTGCCAGTAGTTTGGGACAGAGGGAGACCCAGTACTTC.

Points on this clone: Other DNA sequences in the same sample also yield this CDR3. The CDR3 loop is CASSVGGGSYNEQFF. CDR3 in DNA: TGTGCCAGCAGCGTAGGCGGGGGTTCCTACAATGAGCAGTTCTTC. The rearrangement joins TRBV9 to TRBJ2-1; 7 nucleotides line up with TRBD2. Losses at the gene ends were 0 bases for V and 1 base for J; bases not matched to a gene: 1. The CDR3 has 15 amino acids. The germline V gene has CDR1 SGDLS and CDR2 YYNGEE.

The chain is built from TRBV6-5 and TRBJ2-1; 7 nucleotides agree with TRBD2. This CDR3 is built from 15 residues. J gave up 6 bases and V 6 bases, and 11 bases lay outside the gene matches. Germline CDR1 MNHEY, CDR2 SVGAGI. The CDR3 nucleotides are TGTGCCAGCAGGACTAGCTACCCCTGGGGCAATGAGCAGTTCTTC. As protein: CASRTSYPWGNEQFF.

This chain joins TRBV18 and TRBJ1-2; 7 nucleotides line up with TRBD1. Per the germline V gene, CDR1 is KGHSH and CDR2 is LQKENI. The CDR3 is made up of 13 amino acids. The trim removed 3 bases at V and 8 bases at J, leaving 6 bases unmatched. CDR3 amino acids: CASSPDRSYGYTF. CDR3 DNA sequence: TGTGCCAGCTCACCGGACAGGTCTTACGGCTACACCTTC.

Only one count was recorded for this clone. The CDR3, as DNA: TGCGCCAGCAGCCAAGATCTTGCAGGGGGTTTTGCAGATACGCAGTATTTT. It yields the protein CASSQDLAGGFADTQYF. The rearrangement uses TRBV4-3 and TRBJ2-3; TRBD1 matches at 7 bases. The trim removed 0 bases at V and 4 bases at J, leaving 10 bases unmatched. Germline loops: CDR1 LGHNA, CDR2 YSLEER. The CDR3 is made up of 17 amino acids.

The rearrangement joins TRBV19 to TRBJ1-5; D perhaps matches TRBD1 (5 bases). Trimming pared 1 base from V and 7 bases from J, leaving 8 bases between. The length of the CDR3 is 13 residues. Germline lookup yields CDR1 LNHDA and CDR2 SQIVND (reference sequence). The CDR3 spells CASSIGPGQPQHF. The CDR3 nucleotides are TGTGCCAGTAGTATAGGCCCAGGGCAGCCCCAGCATTTT.

The chain combines TRBV9 with TRBJ2-7; possibly TRBD1 for D (6 bases). The germline gives CDR1 SGDLS, CDR2 YYNGEE. This CDR3 is built from 14 residues. V lost 0 bases, J lost 5 bases, and 12 bases lay in between. CDR3 sequence reads: CASSVETGRDEQYF. Here the CDR3 DNA reads TGTGCCAGCAGCGTAGAAACAGGGAGAGACGAGCAGTACTTC.

The chain has TRBV7-2 and TRBJ2-7; possible D gene TRBD1, 5 bases. V was trimmed by 4 bases and J by 1 base, leaving 11 bases between them. The length of the CDR3 is 14 residues. Germline V gene lookup returns CDR1 SGHTA and CDR2 FQGNSA. As DNA, the CDR3 is TGTGCCAGCAGCTCCCCCGACAGATCCTACGAGCAGTACTTC. Translating it yields CASSSPDRSYEQYF.

This clone has a single count. The CDR3 loop is CASSVYRGNTEAFF. The CDR3, as DNA: TGTGCCAGCAGCGTATACAGGGGCAACACTGAAGCTTTCTTT. J is TRBJ1-1 and V is TRBV7-2, with TRBD1 matching 7 bases. Germline trimming cut 5 bases from V and 2 bases from J; bases unmatched to any gene: 5. Germline V gene data show CDR1 as SGHTA and CDR2 as FQGNSA. This CDR3 has 14 residues.